This T cell receptor beta chain stems from a study of T cells in Graves' hyperthyroidism and ophthalmopathy. Study outcomes and limitations: In validation, the model predicted ophthalmopathy. These predictions came a median roughly six months before onset. Ophthalmopathy could be told apart from stable hyperthyroidism with a 13 V-J model.

The V gene's germline CDR1 is SNHLY and CDR2 FYNNEI. This CDR3 has 16 amino acids. The ends lost 3 bases at V and 5 bases at J; junction bases unmatched: 7. This clonotype was picked up many times. What it binds is not known. TCR beta CDR3 region amplification was performed from RNA transcripts. TCR CDR3 regions were first amplified by RT-PCR with HTBI primers. TCRdb passed the multiplex PCR reads through MiXCR, listing each CDR3 protein once. There are about 640,000 distinct CDR3 sequences in the sample; around 20% occur only once, and under 35% lies in the top ten. Lactation, pregnancy, other autoimmune disease or uncontrolled infection excluded patients. Cells are PBMCs isolated from over 7.5 ml of fresh blood.

The sequenced sample consisted of blood. This chain joins TRBV2 and TRBJ2-2; 9 nucleotides match TRBD2. This clonotype originated in a man aged 25-40 years with Graves' ophthalmopathy. CDR3: CASSDGAAGGTGELFF. The CDR3 DNA follows: TGTGCCAGCAGTGATGGGGCAGCGGGAGGAACCGGGGAGCTGTTTTTT.